These T cell receptor beta chains were read from a single sample in a study of blood T cells in healthy people across ages. TCRdb reprocessed the 5' RACE reads with MiXCR, giving one entry per CDR3 protein. The sample lists 1.2 million to 1.5 million distinct CDR3 sequences; almost 60% were seen once. The sequenced material came from blood. The receptor source for this set is a man aged 18-30 years in good health. The CDR3 runs from the conserved cysteine through the conserved F or W. The order of the fields is V gene, CDR3 protein.

V: TRBV29-1
CDR3: CSVKTGDLEQYF

V: TRBV28
CDR3: CASSLVLEGETQYF

V: TRBV3-1
CDR3: CASSRTIGLEAFF

V: TRBV7-9
CDR3: CASSLAQGGRRNQPQHF

V: TRBV20-1
CDR3: CSAGLAFPYEQYF

V: TRBV29-1
CDR3: CSVPGRGEETQYF

V: TRBV28
CDR3: CASSTPSTRGGGTQYF

V: TRBV10-3
CDR3: CATTGTQETQYF

V: TRBV20-1
CDR3: CSGPGEGGTDTQYF

V: TRBV10-3
CDR3: CATTGALRDYGYTF

V: TRBV4-1
CDR3: CASSQEGAGRTYGYTF

V: TRBV18
CDR3: CASSPETGGLTEAFF

V: TRBV3-1
CDR3: CASSRTINQPQHF

V: TRBV7-9
CDR3: CASSPLTSGTLHEQYF

V: TRBV25-1
CDR3: CASSDRLAEHNEQFF

V: TRBV7-2
CDR3: CASSLGSGPGDDNEQFF

V: TRBV4-1
CDR3: CASSRSGGENYGYTF

V: TRBV6-5
CDR3: CASSLGSTAYNSPLHF

V: TRBV20-1
CDR3: CSARDYGEVWGYTF

V: TRBV3-1
CDR3: CASGRGLPADTQYF

V: TRBV4-1
CDR3: CASSQGLGRNEQYF

V: TRBV5-1
CDR3: CASSPPQETQFF

V: TRBV11-2
CDR3: CASSPPDRGWEKLFF

V: TRBV7-2
CDR3: CASSLGGLAVRNEQFF

V: TRBV4-1
CDR3: CASSHPGLSSYEQYF

V: TRBV16
CDR3: CASSQGVGPSSYNEQYF

V: TRBV2
CDR3: CASRPGTDYNEQFF

V: TRBV20-1
CDR3: CSASGTATSTDTQYF

V: TRBV4-1
CDR3: CASSQALQHGDEQFF

V: TRBV18
CDR3: CASSPDSNEQFF

V: TRBV4-1
CDR3: CASSQETGLLEPQHF

V: TRBV12-3/TRBV12-4
CDR3: CASSPGTSGGLNNEQFF

V: TRBV4-3
CDR3: CASSQDRVRNTGELFF

V: TRBV4-2
CDR3: CASSPSTVESQHF

V: TRBV5-1
CDR3: CASSLSLSKNIQYF

V: TRBV20-1
CDR3: CSAQRARIYEQYF

V: TRBV29-1
CDR3: CSVGGTGDNEQYF

V: TRBV7-8
CDR3: CASSFLAVSYEQYF

V: TRBV14
CDR3: CASSDTSSIWRGKAFF

V: TRBV6-5
CDR3: CASSYSGQPMIGYTF

V: TRBV27
CDR3: CASSSTGVGTEAFF

V: TRBV11-2
CDR3: CASSLDQDRDYEQYF

V: TRBV19
CDR3: CASSMTSETQYF

V: TRBV6-5
CDR3: CASSSTAEQFF

V: TRBV27
CDR3: CASRRLASFQETQYF

V: TRBV2
CDR3: CASSEAIRVSGADTQYF

V: TRBV12-3/TRBV12-4
CDR3: CASTAQGWGSPLHF

V: TRBV20-1
CDR3: CSARVTGAGGNTIYF

V: TRBV7-2
CDR3: CASSSTLAASTDTQYF

V: TRBV10-3
CDR3: CAISLDRGLREQYF

V: TRBV7-6
CDR3: CASSLRGGGMVAHNEQFF

V: TRBV15
CDR3: CATSRDFETQYF

V: TRBV10-3
CDR3: CTISEEPGLSNTGELFF

V: TRBV15
CDR3: CATSSHPGERDYGYTF

V: TRBV10-3
CDR3: CAISGVGAERGDTF

V: TRBV29-1
CDR3: CSVEPELKRQFF